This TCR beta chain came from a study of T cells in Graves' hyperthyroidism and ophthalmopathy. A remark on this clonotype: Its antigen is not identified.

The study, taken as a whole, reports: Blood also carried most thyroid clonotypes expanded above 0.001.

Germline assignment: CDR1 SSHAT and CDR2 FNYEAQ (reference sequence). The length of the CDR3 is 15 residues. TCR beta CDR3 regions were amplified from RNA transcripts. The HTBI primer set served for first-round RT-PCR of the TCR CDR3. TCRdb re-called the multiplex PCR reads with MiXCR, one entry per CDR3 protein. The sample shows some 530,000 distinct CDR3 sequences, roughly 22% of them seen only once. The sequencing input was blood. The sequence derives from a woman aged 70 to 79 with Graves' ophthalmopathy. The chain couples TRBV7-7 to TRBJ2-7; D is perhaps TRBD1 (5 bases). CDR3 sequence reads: CASREDGQKGYEQYF. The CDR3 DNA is TGTGCTAGTCGAGAGGACGGACAAAAGGGGTACGAGCAGTACTTC.